This section outlines one T cell receptor (beta chain) sequence together with its context. This clone's antigen is unknown. Per-base quality was not reported, and no clone a single base away is much larger than it. The data stem from a study of shared T cell receptors in the human thymus (dated by TCRdb to the early 2020s). Looking at the study overall: The study investigated the way shared, self-reactive T-cell receptor alpha chains are produced in the human thymus.

Preparation of the library involved the immunoSEQ multiplex PCR assay. In its TCRdb copy, this immuneACCESS table keeps in-frame sequences only and misses some clones. Where compared with another copy, unresolved V genes explain less than half of these, and the others have no known cause. In all, the sample holds 700,000 or so clones, and roughly 85% of those were seen once. Of the sample, roughly 0.01% falls within the top ten clones. These data were also reused for a study on human thymus T cells. As the second study states: Donors were immunologically healthy infants undergoing open corrective cardiac surgery for congenital heart defects in Finland. The thymus tissue came from surgical resects taken out during corrective cardiac surgery. Both the thymic and the peripheral blood repertoires appeared to show biased V and J gene segment usage. The related research found that thymic TCR repertoires overlapped highly between unrelated individuals. The study described the TCR alpha and beta repertoires in roughly 8 infant thymus samples and four matching peripheral blood samples. The cohort included several male and a couple of female infants, with donor ages spanning 7 to 244 days. After being mechanically released from the tissue, thymocytes were kept at -70 degrees C in pellets of about 10-33 million cells. A QIAsymphony instrument was used to extract genomic DNA from the frozen cell pellets. Using the immunoSEQ multiplex PCR assay, the TCRB and TCRAD loci were amplified from a standardized quantity of quality-controlled genomic DNA. Amplicons spanned the V(D)J region at a length sufficient to cover the CDR3 and identify V and J genes. Through the commercial immunoSEQ service, the amplicons were sequenced on an Illumina platform. Primer bias and sequencing errors were corrected as previously described, and TCRAD and TCRB were defined on the basis of the IMGT database. immunoSEQ Analyzer 3.0 and VDJTools were used for repertoire analysis, which covered basic statistics, V/J segment usage, diversity estimates, rarefaction and pairwise overlap. Chao1, ChaoE, Efron-Thisted, Shannon and inverse Simpson indices were used to estimate diversity, which was also estimated on datasets down-sampled to the smallest sample. Repertoire overlap was determined by strict matching of CDR3 nucleotide sequence, V gene and J gene, and Jaccard-based multidimensional scaling clustering was applied. On average, thymus samples gave 750,000 to 950,000 unique TCRB clonotypes, whereas blood samples gave about 92,000.

The source is a girl under three years old with a congenital heart defect. Donor details come from another sample of the same person, matched by shared clones. Sequenced material: thymocytes.

The CDR3 region: CASSRHRGEGYTF. In nucleotide form, the sequence is TGCGCCAGCAGCCGCCACAGGGGGGAAGGCTACACCTTC. The chain is made from TRBV4-1 and TRBJ1-2, with 8 bases aligning to TRBD1. V is trimmed back by 4 bases and J by 8 bases, and the junction contains 6 bases that no gene match accounts for. The CDR3 has 13 amino acids, counting the end cysteine and phenylalanine. The retained sequence is limited to the CDR3, 39 bases, with the frame set at the first base. CDR1 MGHRA and CDR2 YSYEKL are derived from the germline V gene.